The T cell receptor beta chain under discussion was sequenced for a study of blood T cell repertoires in COVID-19. As for the study in general: Sample material is recorded as cDNA or gDNA derived from T cells, B-cell-depleted T cells, or PBMCs.

Seattle's cohort entered during active infection and was followed longitudinally. The CDR3 loop spans 17 amino acids. Losses at the gene ends were 1 base for V and 4 bases for J; bases not matched to a gene: 7. The V gene's germline CDR1 is LGHNA and CDR2 YNFKEQ. Original processing methods: Amplified reference gene primers provided the basis for estimating nucleated cell counts. Repertoires were generated with immunoSEQ multiplex PCR, while TCRdb's copy carries only in-frame clones and drops some. V, J and clone size are those of that table, while D and trimming were read from the DNA. The data contain approximately 300,000 clones, around 90% of them seen just once; the ten biggest clones take up 6.5% to 8%.

Sequenced input: peripheral blood. This TCR came from a woman aged 25 to 39 with COVID-19, enrolled during active disease. The chain carries TRBV4-2 and TRBJ2-5; 12 nucleotides line up with TRBD2. CDR3 sequence: CASSQGASGRGGETQYF. The CDR3 bases are TGTGCCAGCAGCCAAGGGGCTAGCGGGAGGGGGGGAGAGACCCAGTACTTC.